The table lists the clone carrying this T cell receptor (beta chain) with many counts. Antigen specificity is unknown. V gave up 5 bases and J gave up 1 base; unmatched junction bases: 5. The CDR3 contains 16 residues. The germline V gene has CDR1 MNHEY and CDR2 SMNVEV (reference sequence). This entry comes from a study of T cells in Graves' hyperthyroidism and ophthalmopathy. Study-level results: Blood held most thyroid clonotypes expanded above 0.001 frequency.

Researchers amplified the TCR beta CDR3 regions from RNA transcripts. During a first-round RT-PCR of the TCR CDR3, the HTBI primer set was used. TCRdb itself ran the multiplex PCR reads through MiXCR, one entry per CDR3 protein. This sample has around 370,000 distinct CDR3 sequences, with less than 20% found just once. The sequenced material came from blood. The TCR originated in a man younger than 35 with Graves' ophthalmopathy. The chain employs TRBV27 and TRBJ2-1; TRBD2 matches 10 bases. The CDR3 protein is CASSVLAGASYNEQFF. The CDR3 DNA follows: TGTGCCAGCAGTGTTCTAGCGGGGGCGTCCTACAATGAGCAGTTCTTC.